This passage covers 13 T cell receptor beta chains from one sample sequenced in a study of T cell responses to AZD1222 COVID-19 vaccine. Assay: immunoSEQ multiplex PCR; the TCRdb copy retains only in-frame clones and omits some. The sample consists of some 96,000 clones, 88% of them appearing once. The sequenced sample was peripheral blood, obtained on day 0 of AZD1222 vaccination. These receptors were collected from an adult in good health.

On this clone: One end of the junction is discordant with germline, which a read error may explain. The chain has TRBV6-2 or TRBV6-3 and TRBJ2-7; D remains unclear. Germline V gene data show CDR1 as MNHEY and CDR2 as SVGEGT. The CDR3 is 11 residues long. The CDR3 sequence: CAGSQIYEQYF. The CDR3, as DNA: TGTGCCGGCAGCCAGATATACGAGCAGTACTTC.

The count of this clone is one. This rearrangement joins TRBV7-9 to TRBJ1-1; TRBD1 might be the D (5 bases). Per the germline V gene, CDR1 is SEHNR and CDR2 is FQNEAQ (reference sequence). Trimming removed 2 bases at V and 10 bases at J, with 20 bases between. This CDR3 region has 15 residues. CDR3 sequence: CASSLPYLTVPGAFF. The CDR3 DNA follows: TGTGCCAGCAGCTTACCCTACCTGACAGTCCCCGGAGCTTTCTTT.

The chain carries TRBV5-1 and TRBJ2-7; D not certain. Germline assignment: CDR1 SGHRS and CDR2 YFSETQ. This CDR3 has 14 residues. V was shortened by 1 base and J by 0 bases, with 8 bases between the two germline ends. In nucleotides, the CDR3 is TGCGCCAGCAGCTTGTGGCAAGACTCCTACGAGCAGTACTTC. Translated, it gives CASSLWQDSYEQYF.

The chain couples TRBV7-3 to TRBJ1-6, with D perhaps matching TRBD1 (5 bases). Germline V gene data show CDR1 as SGHTA and CDR2 as FQGTGA. This CDR3 contains 14 residues. The germline V and J ends were trimmed by 5 bases and 9 bases, with 14 bases remaining between them. Here the CDR3 reads CASSRDGRSSPLHF. CDR3 DNA: TGTGCCAGCAGCAGGGACGGCCGTTCTTCACCCCTCCACTTT.

The V call is TRBV6-1, the J call TRBJ1-3, with TRBD1 identical over 9 bases. This CDR3 is built from 20 residues. CDR1 MNHNS and CDR2 SASEGT come from the germline V gene. Germline trimming cut 2 bases from V and 2 bases from J; bases unmatched to any gene: 16. CDR3 amino acids: CASSEMPGKLTGGTGNTIYF. Here the CDR3 DNA reads TGTGCCAGCAGTGAAATGCCCGGGAAGTTGACAGGGGGGACTGGAAACACCATATATTTT.

J is TRBJ1-3 and V is TRBV18, with D unresolved. This CDR3 contains 17 residues. Germline CDR1 KGHSH, CDR2 LQKENI. V dropped 1 base and J dropped 2 bases, with 15 bases sitting between them. CDR3 in DNA: TGTGCCAGCTCACCACGGCTGGGTACGAGAACTGGAAACACCATATATTTT. Translation gives CASSPRLGTRTGNTIYF.

This chain links TRBV15 with TRBJ2-3; no firm D call. Germline V gene lookup returns CDR1 LNHNV and CDR2 YYDKDF (reference sequence). Trimming shortened V by 2 bases and J by 6 bases, and 9 bases separated the two germline ends. The length of the CDR3 is 13 residues. In DNA form, the CDR3 reads TGTGCCACCAGCAGAAGTCTTTTGGATACGCAGTATTTT. This sequence encodes CATSRSLLDTQYF.

This clone was observed a handful of times. This chain joins TRBV10-3 and TRBJ1-2; D is perhaps TRBD1 (6 bases). Trimming removed 7 bases at V and 1 base at J, with 13 bases between. This CDR3 region has 14 residues. Per germline, CDR1 ENHRY and CDR2 SYGVKD. Here the CDR3 reads CAITGDNHNYGYTF. In DNA, the CDR3 is TGTGCCATCACCGGGGACAATCATAACTATGGCTACACCTTC.

The V gene is TRBV5-4, the J gene TRBJ1-2, with D hard to call. In germline, CDR1 is SGHNT, CDR2 YYREEE (reference sequence). The CDR3 is 15 residues long. Between the trimmed V and J ends, which lost 1 base and 4 bases, there was a span of 14 bases. CDR3 DNA: TGTGCCAGCAGCTTGAGGTCGGGGTTCAGCTATGGCTACACCTTC. It yields the protein CASSLRSGFSYGYTF. Looking up the rest from reference TRBV5-4 and TRBJ1-2 gives the full variable domain: ETGVTQSPTHLIKTRGQQVTLRCSSQSGHNTVSWYQQALGQGPQFIFQYYREEENGRGNFPPRFSGLQFPNYSSELNVNALELDDSALYLCASSLRSGFSYGYTFGSGTRLTVV.

This chain joins TRBV7-9 and TRBJ1-2; no reliable D call. The V gene's germline CDR1 is SEHNR and CDR2 FQNEAQ (reference sequence). V lost 5 bases and J lost 2, with 12 bases in between. CDR3 length equals 14 residues. CDR3 in amino acids: CASSAGVVNYGYTF. The CDR3 DNA is TGTGCCAGCAGCGCCGGGGTGGTCAACTATGGCTACACCTTC. The variable domain in full, completed from reference TRBV7-9 and TRBJ1-2, reads DTGVSQNPRHKITKRGQNVTFRCDPISEHNRLYWYRQTLGQGPEFLTYFQNEAQLEKSRLLSDRFSAERPKGSFSTLEIQRTEQGDSAMYLCASSAGVVNYGYTFGSGTRLTVV.

The chain joins TRBV7-9 to TRBJ2-1, with 9 bases matching TRBD1. Trimming cost V 5 bases and J 6 bases; bases outside gene matches: 11. Germline assignment: CDR1 SEHNR and CDR2 FQNEAQ (reference sequence). This CDR3 has 16 amino acids. CDR3 amino acids: CASSQRTGVALNEQFF. CDR3 nucleotides: TGTGCCAGCAGCCAACGGACAGGGGTTGCCCTCAATGAGCAGTTCTTC.

The chain recombines TRBV28 with TRBJ1-2, with unresolved D. The CDR3 has 16 amino acids. In germline, CDR1 is MDHEN, CDR2 SYDVKM. V lost 3 bases and J 0 bases, leaving 14 bases between the germline ends. The CDR3 loop reads CASSLVGRGANYGYTF. The CDR3 DNA reads TGTGCCAGCAGTTTGGTGGGGAGAGGAGCTAACTATGGCTACACCTTC.

This clone was counted only a few times. The chain joins TRBV20-1 to TRBJ1-5, with D tentatively TRBD1 (5 bases). Trimming removed 3 bases at V and 6 bases at J, with 21 bases between. CDR1 is DFQATT and CDR2 is SNEGSKA in the germline V gene (reference sequence). CDR3 length: 16 amino acids. The CDR3 spells CSASSFLGGGGQPQHF. CDR3 bases: TGCAGTGCTAGTTCGTTTTTGGGGGGAGGAGGTCAGCCCCAGCATTTT.